This T cell receptor beta chain was sequenced for a study of spatial heterogeneity in lung cancer. Overall study: Fewer alpha-chain than beta-chain sequences were consistently detected. Mean representation of each unique TCR and UMI combination in the raw reads exceeded ten occurrences.

Described time point: sample taken at primary tumor resection. Unsorted samples of tumor, nontumor lung or frozen PBMC had their whole RNA sequenced. TCRdb used MiXCR to reprocess the 5' RACE reads, holding one entry per CDR3 protein. The sample includes 40,000 to 45,000 distinct CDR3 sequences, roughly 15% of them seen just once. Sequencing was performed on PBMCs, taken at surgery. This TCR was sampled from a male donor with early-stage non-small cell lung cancer.

CDR3 loop: CASSASRDVYGYTF. The CDR3 DNA is TGTGCCAGCAGCGCTTCCAGGGACGTCTATGGCTACACCTTC. The rearrangement joins TRBV5-6 to TRBJ1-2, with D tentatively TRBD1 (5 bases). Trimming pared 4 bases from V and 4 bases from J, leaving 14 bases between. This CDR3 has 14 residues. Germline values: CDR1 SGHDT, CDR2 YYEEEE.